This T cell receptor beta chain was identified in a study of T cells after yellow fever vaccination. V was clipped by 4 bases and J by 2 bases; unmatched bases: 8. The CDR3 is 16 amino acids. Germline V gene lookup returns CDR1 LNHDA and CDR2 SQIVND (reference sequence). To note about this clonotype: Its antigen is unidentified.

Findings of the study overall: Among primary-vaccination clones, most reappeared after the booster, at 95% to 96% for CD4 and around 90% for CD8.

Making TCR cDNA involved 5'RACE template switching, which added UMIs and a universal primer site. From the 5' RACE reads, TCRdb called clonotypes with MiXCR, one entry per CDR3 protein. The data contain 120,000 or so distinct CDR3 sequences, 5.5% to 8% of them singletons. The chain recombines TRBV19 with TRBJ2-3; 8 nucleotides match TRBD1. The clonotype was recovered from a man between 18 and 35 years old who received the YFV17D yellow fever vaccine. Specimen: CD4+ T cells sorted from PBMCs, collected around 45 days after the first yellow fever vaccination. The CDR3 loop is CASSTLGQGFTDTQYF. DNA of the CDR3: TGTGCCAGTAGTACCCTCGGACAGGGATTCACAGATACGCAGTATTTT.